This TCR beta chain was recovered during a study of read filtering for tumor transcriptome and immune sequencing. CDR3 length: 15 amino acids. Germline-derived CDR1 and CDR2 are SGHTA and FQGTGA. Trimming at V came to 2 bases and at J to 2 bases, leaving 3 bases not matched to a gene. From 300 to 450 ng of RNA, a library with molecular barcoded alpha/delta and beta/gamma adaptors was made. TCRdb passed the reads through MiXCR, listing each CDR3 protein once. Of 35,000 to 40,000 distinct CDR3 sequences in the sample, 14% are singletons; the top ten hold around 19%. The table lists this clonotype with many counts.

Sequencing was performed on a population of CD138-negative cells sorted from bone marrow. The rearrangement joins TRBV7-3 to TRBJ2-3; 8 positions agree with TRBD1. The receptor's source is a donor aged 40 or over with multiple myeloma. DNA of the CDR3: TGTGCCAGCAGCTTATCAGGGGGCCCCACAGATACGCAGTATTTT. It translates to CASSLSGGPTDTQYF.